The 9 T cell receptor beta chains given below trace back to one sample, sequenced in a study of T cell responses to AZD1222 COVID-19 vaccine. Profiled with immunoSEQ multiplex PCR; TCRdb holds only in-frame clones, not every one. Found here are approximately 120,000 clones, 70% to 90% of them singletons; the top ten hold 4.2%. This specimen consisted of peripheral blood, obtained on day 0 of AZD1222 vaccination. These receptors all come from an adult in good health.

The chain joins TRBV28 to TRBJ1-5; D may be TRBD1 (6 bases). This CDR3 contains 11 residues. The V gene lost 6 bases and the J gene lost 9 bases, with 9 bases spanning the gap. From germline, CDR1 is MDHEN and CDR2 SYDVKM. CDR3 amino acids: CASSLGGPQHF. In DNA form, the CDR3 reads TGTGCCAGCAGCTTAGGGGGGCCCCAGCATTTT. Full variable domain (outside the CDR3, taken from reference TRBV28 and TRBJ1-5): DVKVTQSSRYLVKRTGEKVFLECVQDMDHENMFWYRQDPGLGLRLIYFSYDVKMKEKGDIPEGYSVSREKKERFSLILESASTNQTSMYLCASSLGGPQHFGDGTRLSIL.

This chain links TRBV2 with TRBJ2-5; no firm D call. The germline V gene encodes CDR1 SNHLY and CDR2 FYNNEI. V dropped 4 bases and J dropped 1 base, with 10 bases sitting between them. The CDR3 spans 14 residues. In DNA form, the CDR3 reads TGTGCCAGCAGTGTCGGTCTACTCCAAGAGACCCAGTACTTC. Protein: CASSVGLLQETQYF. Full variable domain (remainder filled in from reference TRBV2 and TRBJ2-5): EPEVTQTPSHQVTQMGQEVILRCVPISNHLYFYWYRQILGQKVEFLVSFYNNEISEKSEIFDDQFSVERPDGSNFTLKIRSTKLEDSAMYFCASSVGLLQETQYFGPGTRLLVL.

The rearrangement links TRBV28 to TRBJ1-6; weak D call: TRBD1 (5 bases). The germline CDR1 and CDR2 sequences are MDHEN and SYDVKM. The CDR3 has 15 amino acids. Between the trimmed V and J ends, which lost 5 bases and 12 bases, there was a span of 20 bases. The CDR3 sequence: CASSAGTEALVPLHF. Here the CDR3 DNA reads TGTGCCAGCAGTGCCGGGACGGAAGCCCTTGTACCCCTCCACTTT. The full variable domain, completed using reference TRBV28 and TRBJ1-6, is DVKVTQSSRYLVKRTGEKVFLECVQDMDHENMFWYRQDPGLGLRLIYFSYDVKMKEKGDIPEGYSVSREKKERFSLILESASTNQTSMYLCASSAGTEALVPLHFGNGTRLTVT.

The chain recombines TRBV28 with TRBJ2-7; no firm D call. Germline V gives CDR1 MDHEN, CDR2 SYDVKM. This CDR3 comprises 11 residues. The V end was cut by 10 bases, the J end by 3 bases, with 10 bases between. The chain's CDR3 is CATYSDYEQYF. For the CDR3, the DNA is TGTGCCACTTATTCCGACTACGAGCAGTACTTC.

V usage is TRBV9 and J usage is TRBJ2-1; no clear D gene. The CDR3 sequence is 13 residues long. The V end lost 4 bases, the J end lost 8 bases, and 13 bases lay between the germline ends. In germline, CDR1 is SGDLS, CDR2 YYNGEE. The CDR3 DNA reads TGTGCCAGCAGCCCCGATCCGGGCGATGAGCAGTTCTTC. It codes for CASSPDPGDEQFF.

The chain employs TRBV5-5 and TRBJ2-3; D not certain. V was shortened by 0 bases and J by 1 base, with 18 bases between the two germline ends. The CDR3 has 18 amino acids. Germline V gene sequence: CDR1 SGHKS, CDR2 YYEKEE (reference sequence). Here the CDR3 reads CASSLARHTSVGTDTQYF. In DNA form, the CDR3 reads TGTGCCAGCAGCTTGGCCCGCCACACCTCAGTGGGCACAGATACGCAGTATTTT.

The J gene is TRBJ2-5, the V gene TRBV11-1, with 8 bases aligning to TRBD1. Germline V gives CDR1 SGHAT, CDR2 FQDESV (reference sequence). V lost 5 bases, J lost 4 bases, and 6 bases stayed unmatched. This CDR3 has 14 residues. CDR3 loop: CASSTGQGSETQYF. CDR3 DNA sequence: TGTGCCAGCAGCACCGGACAGGGCTCAGAGACCCAGTACTTC.

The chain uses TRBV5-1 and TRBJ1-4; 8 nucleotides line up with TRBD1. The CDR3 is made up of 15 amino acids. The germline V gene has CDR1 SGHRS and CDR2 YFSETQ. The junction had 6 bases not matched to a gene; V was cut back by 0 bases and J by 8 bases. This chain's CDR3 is CASSLGGTGEEKLFF. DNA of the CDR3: TGCGCCAGCAGCTTGGGCGGGACAGGAGAGGAAAAACTGTTTTTT. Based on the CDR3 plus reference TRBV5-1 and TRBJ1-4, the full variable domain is KAGVTQTPRYLIKTRGQQVTLSCSPISGHRSVSWYQQTPGQGLQFLFEYFSETQRNKGNFPGRFSGRQFSNSRSEMNVSTLELGDSALYLCASSLGGTGEEKLFFGSGTQLSVL.

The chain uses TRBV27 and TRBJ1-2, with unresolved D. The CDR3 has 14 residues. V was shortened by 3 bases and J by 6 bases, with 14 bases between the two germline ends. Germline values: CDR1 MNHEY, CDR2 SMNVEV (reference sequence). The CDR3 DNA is TGTGCCAGCAGTTTTCGGTCCGGTGGCGATGGCTACACCTTC. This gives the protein CASSFRSGGDGYTF.